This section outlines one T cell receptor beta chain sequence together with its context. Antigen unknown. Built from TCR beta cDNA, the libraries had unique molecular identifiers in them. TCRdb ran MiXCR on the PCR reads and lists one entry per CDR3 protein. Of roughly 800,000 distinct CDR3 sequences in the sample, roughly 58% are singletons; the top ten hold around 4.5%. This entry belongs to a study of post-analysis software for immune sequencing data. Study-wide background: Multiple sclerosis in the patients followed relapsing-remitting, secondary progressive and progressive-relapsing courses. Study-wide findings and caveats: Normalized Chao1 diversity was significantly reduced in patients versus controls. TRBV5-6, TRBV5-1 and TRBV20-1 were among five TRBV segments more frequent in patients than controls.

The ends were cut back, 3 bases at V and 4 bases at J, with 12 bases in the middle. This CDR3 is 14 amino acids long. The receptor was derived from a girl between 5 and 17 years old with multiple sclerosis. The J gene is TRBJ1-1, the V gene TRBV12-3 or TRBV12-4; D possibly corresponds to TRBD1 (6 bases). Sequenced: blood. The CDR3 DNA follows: TGTGCCAGCAGTTTTAACAGGGCGGTCACTGAAGCTTTCTTT. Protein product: CASSFNRAVTEAFF.